Below are 12 T cell receptor beta chains sequenced from a single sample in a study of T-cell memory formation after mild COVID-19. TCRdb called the 5' RACE reads again in MiXCR, with one record for every CDR3 protein. The sample comprises 350,000 to 500,000 distinct CDR3 sequences, 23% of which are singletons, and around 14% rests with the top ten. Source material: PBMCs or a T cell subset sorted from them (not recorded which). Receptors were obtained from an adult woman who had mild COVID-19 (a few samples of this study predate the infection). Cell type and time point are not known.

This clonotype was observed a handful of times. The chain couples TRBV27 to TRBJ2-1; TRBD2 matches 7 bases. V dropped 5 bases and J dropped 4; count of bases not matched to a gene: 8. There are 15 residues in the CDR3. Germline V gene lookup returns CDR1 MNHEY and CDR2 SMNVEV (reference sequence). The CDR3 protein is CASSVLSGPYNEQFF. CDR3 sequence (DNA): TGTGCCAGCAGTGTTCTTAGCGGGCCATACAATGAGCAGTTCTTC.

V usage is TRBV24-1 and J usage is TRBJ1-2, with D unclear. V gave up 4 bases and J gave up 4 bases, with 6 bases separating them. Germline assignment: CDR1 KGHDR and CDR2 SFDVKD. This CDR3 has 12 amino acids. The CDR3 loop reads CATSEGLYGYTF. The CDR3 DNA follows: TGTGCCACCAGTGAGGGCCTCTATGGCTACACCTTC.

This clonotype has only a few counts. This chain links TRBV2 with TRBJ2-1; D remains unclear. Germline lookup yields CDR1 SNHLY and CDR2 FYNNEI. Trimming stripped 3 bases from V and 2 bases from J, with 5 bases between. This CDR3 region has 13 residues. CDR3 loop: CASSDRAYNEQFF. Written as DNA, the CDR3 is TGTGCCAGCAGTGACCGGGCCTACAATGAGCAGTTCTTC.

The genes are TRBV12-3 or TRBV12-4 and TRBJ2-7; a weak D match, TRBD1 (7 bases). CDR3 length: 15 residues. V dropped 4 bases and J dropped 6 bases, with 19 bases sitting between them. CDR3 coding DNA: TGTGCCAGCAGTTGGGGCGTCAGGGGGGTCTCCGAGCAGTACTTC. This gives the protein CASSWGVRGVSEQYF.

This clonotype has only a few counts. The chain recombines TRBV6-1 with TRBJ2-2; maybe TRBD1 (6 bases). The germline V and J ends were trimmed by 6 bases and 3 bases, with 14 bases remaining between them. The CDR3 is made up of 15 amino acids. Per the germline V gene, CDR1 is MNHNS and CDR2 is SASEGT. The CDR3 DNA reads TGTGCCAGCAGGCGCCGACAGGCCGACACCGGGGAGCTGTTTTTT. Amino acid sequence: CASRRRQADTGELFF.

The chain links TRBV7-9 to TRBJ1-3; D is uncertain. This CDR3 spans 15 amino acids. Between the trimmed V and J ends, which lost 2 bases and 11 bases, there was a span of 19 bases. CDR1 SEHNR and CDR2 FQNEAQ come from the germline V gene (reference sequence). This chain's CDR3 is CASSLLVGRRSSIYF. Here the CDR3 DNA reads TGTGCCAGCAGCTTATTGGTTGGACGGCGGTCCTCCATATATTTT.

The rearrangement joins TRBV10-3 to TRBJ2-3; D uncertain. Germline V gene lookup returns CDR1 ENHRY and CDR2 SYGVKD. The CDR3 totals 13 residues. V lost 4 bases and J lost 4, with 9 bases in between. CDR3 DNA sequence: TGTGCCATCAGTGCTAGTGAAGCAGATACGCAGTATTTT. This gives the protein CAISASEADTQYF.

This clonotype turned up a few times. This chain links TRBV4-1 with TRBJ2-2; tentative D call: TRBD2 (5 bases). This CDR3 is 14 amino acids long. Germline-derived CDR1 and CDR2 are MGHRA and YSYEKL. Trimming pared 4 bases from V and 5 bases from J, leaving 11 bases between. The CDR3: CASSPWTGTGELFF. The CDR3 nucleotides read TGCGCCAGCAGCCCGTGGACGGGGACCGGGGAGCTGTTTTTT.

There are a few counts of this clonotype. The rearrangement links TRBV7-9 to TRBJ1-1, with 7 bases aligning to TRBD1. V lost 2 bases, J lost 2 bases, and 14 bases stayed unmatched. The CDR3 length is 18 residues. The germline gives CDR1 SEHNR, CDR2 FQNEAQ (reference sequence). In DNA, the CDR3 is TGTGCCAGCAGCTTAAACAGGGGAATAGCTCGGGGAAACACTGAAGCTTTCTTT. Translating gives CASSLNRGIARGNTEAFF.

DNA of the CDR3: TGTGCCAGCAGCCAAGATGTATCCGGGACTAGCGGGTGGAGCTCCTACAATGAGCAGTTCTTC. Translated: CASSQDVSGTSGWSSYNEQFF. The chain carries TRBV4-2 and TRBJ2-1, with 12 nucleotides matching TRBD2. V was pared by 0 bases and J by 0 bases, with 12 bases of the junction left unmatched. Germline lookup yields CDR1 LGHNA and CDR2 YNFKEQ. The CDR3 runs 21 residues.

This clonotype came up a few times. The chain joins TRBV7-2 to TRBJ1-5; possibly TRBD1 for D (6 bases). Trimming stripped 5 bases from V and 7 bases from J, with 15 bases between. CDR1 and CDR2 (germline): SGHTA, FQGNSA. CDR3 length: 14 residues. The CDR3 region has the DNA TGTGCCAGCAGCACAAATACAGGGAGGCAGCCCCAGCATTTT. Encoded protein: CASSTNTGRQPQHF.

The chain couples TRBV30 to TRBJ1-3, with D perhaps TRBD1 (6 bases). The germline V gene encodes CDR1 GTSNPN and CDR2 SVGIG (reference sequence). The CDR3 totals 15 residues. The ends were cut back, 3 bases at V and 0 bases at J, with 12 bases in the middle. CDR3 protein: CAWRNRAFSGNTIYF. For the CDR3, the DNA is TGTGCCTGGAGAAACAGGGCTTTCTCTGGAAACACCATATATTTT.